Sequencing of this TCR beta chain was carried out in a study of cytomegalovirus exposure and HLA in healthy donors. This clone was recorded only once. The antigen is undetermined. Notes on the study in general: Accurate prediction of HLA-A and HLA-B alleles (for most subjects) was reportedly achieved from TCR beta sequences. Being productive about 90% or about 30% of the time was typical of most TCR beta V segments in an earlier analysis. Later analysis associated a missense DCLRE1C variant with TCR beta V- and J-gene trimming.

Researchers ran the PCR with 60 Vbeta and 13 Jbeta primers. Method: immunoSEQ multiplex PCR; TCRdb's copy keeps in-frame clones and lacks some. The sample lists roughly 120,000 clones; 55% to 70% were seen once. Trimming cost V 4 bases and J 0 bases; bases outside gene matches: 7. Germline lookup yields CDR1 SGHNT and CDR2 YYREEE (reference sequence). The CDR3 spans 17 residues. The sequenced sample consisted of PBMCs. The rearrangement links TRBV5-4 to TRBJ2-6; TRBD1 agrees at 7 bases. The TCR comes from a woman younger than 45 in good health and CMV-seronegative. CDR3 sequence reads: CASSRTGSPSGANVLTF. CDR3 nucleotides: TGTGCCAGCAGCAGGACAGGCAGCCCCTCTGGGGCCAACGTCCTGACTTTC.